This T cell receptor beta chain is from a study of T cells in Graves' hyperthyroidism and ophthalmopathy. The V gene lost 0 bases and the J gene lost 2 bases, with 7 bases spanning the gap. Germline loops: CDR1 MNHEY, CDR2 SVGAGI. The CDR3 covers 14 residues. PBMCs stemmed from about 9.7 ml fresh peripheral blood. RNA transcripts provided the source from which TCR beta CDR3 regions were amplified. A first-round RT-PCR of the TCR CDR3 used the HTBI primer set. TCRdb fed the multiplex PCR reads into MiXCR, producing one record per CDR3 protein. The sample lists about 600,000 distinct CDR3 sequences, about 15% occurring once. Points from the study as a whole: The model anticipated ophthalmopathy a median about six months pre-onset.

This clonotype was found many times. Antigen: not known. Sequencing was carried out using blood. V usage is TRBV6-5 and J usage is TRBJ2-5; D is undetermined. The clonotype comes from a woman between 50 and 59 years old with Graves' ophthalmopathy. The CDR3 DNA reads TGTGCCAGCAGTTACTCGGTCGGACAAGAGACCCAGTACTTC. Residues: CASSYSVGQETQYF.